What follows are 8 T cell receptor beta chains derived from one specimen sequenced in a study of T cells after yellow fever vaccination. TCRdb re-called the 5' RACE reads through MiXCR, storing one row per CDR3 protein. The data contain about 320,000 distinct CDR3 sequences, roughly a tenth of them seen just once; the ten biggest clones take up 3.3%. Sequencing was performed on CD4+ T cells sorted from PBMCs, taken 45 days after the yellow fever booster vaccination. The receptors were gathered from a man younger than 30 who received the YFV17D yellow fever vaccine.

V is TRBV30 and J is TRBJ2-5; 9 bases map to TRBD2. This CDR3 is 12 amino acids long. Germline assignment: CDR1 GTSNPN and CDR2 SVGIG (reference sequence). As DNA, the CDR3 is TGTGCGCGGGGGGGGCAAGGAGAGACCCAGTACTTC. Its translation is CARGGQGETQYF.

The V call is TRBV12-3 or TRBV12-4, the J call TRBJ1-3, with D hard to call. Trimming cost V 1 base and J 6 bases, with 10 bases left between them. This CDR3 comprises 14 residues. DNA for the CDR3: TGTGCCAGCAGTTTAGGGACTGCTGCAAACACCATATATTTT. Amino acid sequence: CASSLGTAANTIYF.

A few counts support this clonotype. V gene TRBV7-3 combines with J gene TRBJ2-3, with no clear D. Germline CDR1 and CDR2: SGHTA and FQGTGA. The CDR3 has 14 residues. Deletions cut 1 base from V and 4 bases from J, with 9 bases between. CDR3 sequence reads: CASSLIGLADTQYF. The DNA for the CDR3 is TGTGCCAGCAGCTTAATAGGGCTTGCAGATACGCAGTATTTT. The full variable domain, in which reference TRBV7-3 and TRBJ2-3 provide the parts outside the CDR3, is GAGVSQTPSNKVTEKGKYVELRCDPISGHTALYWYRQSLGQGPEFLIYFQGTGAADDSGLPNDRFFAVRPEGSVSTLKIQRTERGDSAVYLCASSLIGLADTQYFGPGTRLTVL.

The table lists this clonotype with many counts. This chain links TRBV7-9 with TRBJ2-5, with 10 bases aligning to TRBD2. The CDR3 is 15 residues long. Germline values: CDR1 SEHNR, CDR2 FQNEAQ (reference sequence). With V trimmed by 5 bases and J by 4 bases, 7 bases remained unmatched. The DNA for the CDR3 is TGTGCCAGCAGCCCCGGACTAGCGGCATTAGAGACCCAGTACTTC. Translated, it gives CASSPGLAALETQYF.

Ten or more counts support this clonotype. The chain is built from TRBV28 and TRBJ1-1; D is uncertain. The CDR3 has 10 residues. Per germline, CDR1 MDHEN and CDR2 SYDVKM. V lost 7 bases, J lost 7 bases, and 7 bases lay in between. For the CDR3, the DNA is TGTGCCAGCAAGAGGCTTGAAGCTTTCTTT. It codes for CASKRLEAFF.

This clonotype came up many times. V and J are TRBV5-1 and TRBJ2-7; the D call may be TRBD1 or TRBD2 (6 bases each). CDR3 size: 15 residues. V was cut by 2 bases and J by 7 bases, with 19 bases left in between. Germline V lookup: CDR1 SGHRS, CDR2 YFSETQ. The chain's CDR3 is CASSFAGGELGEQYF. The CDR3 nucleotides are TGCGCCAGCAGCTTCGCCGGGGGCGAACTTGGGGAGCAGTACTTC.

The chain is built from TRBV20-1 and TRBJ1-4; D gene uncertain. V shed 6 bases and J shed 10 bases, with 9 bases lying between them. Germline CDR1 is DFQATT and CDR2 is SNEGSKA (reference sequence). The CDR3 sequence is 10 residues long. This CDR3 is CSASPGKLFF. The CDR3 DNA reads TGCAGTGCCTCACCGGGAAAACTGTTTTTT.

This clonotype was observed many times. V and J are TRBV29-1 and TRBJ2-3; D is undetermined. With 3 bases removed from V and 15 bases from J, the gap between germline ends came to 13 bases. CDR3 length equals 10 residues. The germline V gene encodes CDR1 SQVTM and CDR2 ANQGSEA. CDR3 in amino acids: CSVEFPTTYF. In DNA, the CDR3 is TGCAGCGTTGAGTTCCCGACCACTTATTTT.